The rows below give T cell receptor beta chains drawn from one sample of a study of identical twins. TCRdb processed the 5' RACE reads anew with MiXCR; each CDR3 protein has one entry. The table has about 530,000 distinct CDR3 sequences, about 20% seen once. These data also formed part of another study, on yellow fever vaccine responses in identical twins.

Specimen: CD4+ T cells sorted from blood. The receptors were gathered from a woman aged 18-29 years in good health. Each CDR3 is given without its conserved first and last residue. Clone size appears in some rows only: once, few, many, or a class for an expanded clone.

clone_size: few; v_call: TRBV6-1; cdr3_aa: ASRRQGASTGQY
clone_size: NA; v_call: TRBV7-8; cdr3_aa: ASSRVGTTPLRTQY
clone_size: NA; v_call: TRBV5-1; cdr3_aa: ASSAFEGGGEQF
clone_size: NA; v_call: TRBV7-9; cdr3_aa: ASSSPGPSNQPQH
clone_size: NA; v_call: TRBV28; cdr3_aa: ASSLITAKNIQY
clone_size: NA; v_call: TRBV7-9; cdr3_aa: ASSGTGRERNYNEQF
clone_size: NA; v_call: TRBV15; cdr3_aa: ATRTANTGELF
clone_size: NA; v_call: TRBV15; cdr3_aa: ATSTNYVSGRLETQY
clone_size: few; v_call: TRBV20-1; cdr3_aa: SATGQEVLSGNTIY
clone_size: NA; v_call: TRBV7-9; cdr3_aa: ASSFGLQGQETQY